The TCR beta chain under discussion was sequenced for a study of blood T cell repertoires in COVID-19. Across the study: The samples span acute and convalescent COVID-19 from the United States, Italy and Spain. T cells, B-cell-depleted T cells, or PBMCs supplied cDNA or gDNA.

Under the authors' procedure: Amplification of reference gene primers was used by the study to estimate nucleated cell counts. Assay: immunoSEQ multiplex PCR; the TCRdb copy retains only in-frame clones and omits some. The DNA gave D and trimming, while V, J and clone size come from that table. The sample records around 300,000 clones, roughly 92% being singletons. It was during active infection that Seattle patients were enrolled and then longitudinally followed. This receptor was obtained from a woman in her 30s with COVID-19, enrolled during active disease. Source material: peripheral blood.

CDR3 nucleotides: TGTGCCAGCAGGGGGCCGGGGGGACTAGCCACCGAGACCCAGTACTTC. Encoded protein: CASRGPGGLATETQYF. The rearrangement uses TRBV28 and TRBJ2-5, with 9 bases lining up with TRBD2. The CDR3 runs to 16 residues. V lost 6 bases, J lost 5 bases, and 13 bases stayed unmatched. Germline V gives CDR1 MDHEN, CDR2 SYDVKM. Combining the CDR3 with reference TRBV28 and TRBJ2-5 gives the whole variable domain DVKVTQSSRYLVKRTGEKVFLECVQDMDHENMFWYRQDPGLGLRLIYFSYDVKMKEKGDIPEGYSVSREKKERFSLILESASTNQTSMYLCASRGPGGLATETQYFGPGTRLLVL.